These 21 T cell receptor beta chains were sequenced from one sample in a study of T cells in women clearing cervical HPV infection. Method: immunoSEQ multiplex PCR; TCRdb's copy keeps in-frame clones and lacks some. This listing includes tens of thousands of clones. The sequenced material came from blood buffy coat. The source is a woman between 18 and 75 years old with a cervical HPV16 infection that either progressed to CIN3+ or cleared (not recorded which).

As for this clone: The DNA ends 3 residues before the CDR3 does, and the rest of the CDR3 is filled in from the germline J gene. The genes are TRBV28 and TRBJ1-1, with D tentatively TRBD1 (6 bases). The germline CDR1 and CDR2 sequences are MDHEN and SYDVKM. The CDR3 runs 13 residues. The ends were cut back, 2 bases at V and 4 bases at J, with 8 bases in the middle. The part of the CDR3 DNA that was read is TGTGCCAGCAGTTTACAAGGGGGCACTGAA. Encoded protein: CASSLQGGTE. The entire CDR3 protein reads CASSLQGGTEAFF.

Remarks on this clone: From the germline J gene comes the end of the CDR3, since the read stops 3 residues before it. The rearrangement links TRBV4-2 to TRBJ2-7; the D gene is possibly TRBD1 (6 bases). The V gene's germline CDR1 is LGHNA and CDR2 YNFKEQ. The CDR3 is 15 residues long. V gave up 0 bases and J gave up 2 bases, with 11 bases separating them. The covered CDR3 bases are TGTGCCAGCAGCCAAGACGGGCAGGGGACCTACGAG. Translating it yields CASSQDGQGTYE. The full-length CDR3 reads as CASSQDGQGTYEQYF.

A remark on this clone: Coverage ceases 3 residues before the CDR3 finishes, and the germline J gene fills in the end. This chain joins TRBV18 and TRBJ2-3; maybe TRBD2 (5 bases). CDR1 is KGHSH, CDR2 LQKENI, per germline. The CDR3 is 16 residues long. Trimming stripped 6 bases from V and 3 bases from J, with 19 bases between. CDR3 DNA (partial): TGTGCCAGCTCGATTGGCCCGAGCGGACGGACAGATACG. Residues: CASSIGPSGRTDT. The complete CDR3 sequence is CASSIGPSGRTDTQYF.

For this clone: The CDR3 goes on 3 residues after the read ends, and that part is filled in from the germline J gene. The chain is built from TRBV19 and TRBJ1-4; tentative D call: TRBD1 (6 bases). The V end was cut by 7 bases, the J end by 5 bases, with 17 bases between. Looked up from germline, CDR1 is LNHDA and CDR2 is SQIVND (reference sequence). This CDR3 comprises 15 residues. The CDR3 sequence is CASTDQGLNNEKLFF. CDR3 DNA (partial): TGTGCCAGTACGGATCAGGGGCTTAACAATGAAAAA. Drawing the rest from reference TRBV19 and TRBJ1-4, the complete variable domain is DGGITQSPKYLFRKEGQNVTLSCEQNLNHDAMYWYRQDPGQGLRLIYYSQIVNDFQKGDIAEGYSVSREKKESFPLTVTSAQKNPTAFYLCASTDQGLNNEKLFFGSGTQLSVL.

As for this clone: The CDR3 extends 3 residues past the end of the read, so its final part is completed from the germline J gene. The chain carries TRBV30 and TRBJ1-2; possibly TRBD1 for D (6 bases). The CDR3 is made up of 12 amino acids. In germline, CDR1 is GTSNPN, CDR2 SVGIG (reference sequence). V was pared by 5 bases and J by 5 bases, with 12 bases between. CDR3 protein: CAWERGLYGYTF. The sequenced part of the CDR3 DNA is TGTGCCTGGGAGCGGGGGCTATATGGC.

A note on this clone: From the germline J gene comes the end of the CDR3, since the read stops 3 residues before it. The chain uses TRBV29-1 and TRBJ2-2; weak D call: TRBD1 (6 bases). Germline-derived CDR1 and CDR2 are SQVTM and ANQGSEA. CDR3 length: 13 residues. CDR3: CSVGGGANEKLFF. Incomplete CDR3 DNA: TGCAGCGTTGGAGGGGGAGCTAATGAAAAG.

A word on this clone: The read ends 3 residues early relative to the CDR3; the germline J gene fills the gap. This rearrangement joins TRBV23-1 to TRBJ2-5, with 8 bases lining up with TRBD1. TRBV23-1 is recorded as an ORF, its role being uncertain. The CDR3 length is 16 residues. V lost 0 bases to trimming and J lost 0 bases; unmatched junction nucleotides: 3. The sequenced CDR3 bases are TGCGCCAGCAGTCAATCGAGACAGGGGAACCAAGAGACC. Translation: CASSQSRQGNQET. The CDR3, in full, reads CASSQSRQGNQETQYF.

A remark on this clone: The read ends 3 residues before the CDR3 terminus; that terminus is restored from the germline J gene. V gene TRBV6-2 or TRBV6-3 combines with J gene TRBJ2-2; 8 nucleotides agree with TRBD2. The CDR3 covers 14 residues. The V gene's germline CDR1 is MNHEY and CDR2 SVGEGT. The V gene end was trimmed by 7 bases and the J gene end by 6 bases; junction bases not matched to a gene: 7. Incomplete CDR3 DNA: TGTGCCAGCACTCGGGGGGGCCCGGCCGGGGAG. It is translated as CASTRGGPAGE. The CDR3 in full is CASTRGGPAGELFF.

In terms of frequency, this clone is medium-sized. Incomplete CDR3 DNA: TGTGCCAGCTCACGGCGGACAGGGGGTAATGAAAAA. Protein sequence: CASSRRTGGNEK. The full CDR3 protein reads CASSRRTGGNEKLFF. This rearrangement joins TRBV18 to TRBJ1-4; 10 positions match TRBD1. From the germline J gene comes the end of the CDR3, since the read stops 3 residues before it. CDR3 length: 15 amino acids. In germline, CDR1 is KGHSH, CDR2 LQKENI. V dropped 4 bases and J dropped 4; count of bases not matched to a gene: 3. Full variable domain (outside the CDR3, taken from reference TRBV18 and TRBJ1-4): NAGVMQNPRHLVRRRGQEARLRCSPMKGHSHVYWYRQLPEEGLKFMVYLQKENIIDESGMPKERFSAEFPKEGPSILRIQQVVRGDSAAYFCASSRRTGGNEKLFFGSGTQLSVL.

Comment on this clone: The read falls 3 residues short of the CDR3 end, and the missing part is taken from the germline J gene. J is TRBJ2-7 and V is TRBV20-1; 7 positions agree with TRBD2. J lost 2 bases, V lost 6 bases, and 13 bases had no gene match. The germline CDR1 and CDR2 sequences are DFQATT and SNEGSKA (reference sequence). The CDR3 sequence is 15 residues long. The CDR3 bases that were read are TGCAGTGCCCCGAATCTAGTAGCGGGCACCTACGAG. It encodes CSAPNLVAGTYE. The full CDR3 is CSAPNLVAGTYEQYF.

On this clone: The read ends 3 residues early relative to the CDR3; the germline J gene fills the gap. The gene calls are TRBV7-3 and TRBJ2-5, with D possibly being TRBD1 (5 bases). CDR3 size: 15 residues. The germline gives CDR1 SGHTA, CDR2 FQGTGA. V was shortened by 1 base and J by 5 bases, with 14 bases between the two germline ends. Incomplete CDR3 DNA: TGTGCCAGCAGCTTAATAGCAGGGTCCGGGGAGACC. This codes for CASSLIAGSGET. Given in full, the CDR3 is CASSLIAGSGETQYF. Full variable domain (outside the CDR3, taken from reference TRBV7-3 and TRBJ2-5): GAGVSQTPSNKVTEKGKYVELRCDPISGHTALYWYRQSLGQGPEFLIYFQGTGAADDSGLPNDRFFAVRPEGSVSTLKIQRTERGDSAVYLCASSLIAGSGETQYFGPGTRLLVL.

As regards this clone: The sequenced fragment ends 3 residues before the CDR3 boundary, so the rest is inferred from the germline J gene. The J gene is TRBJ2-3, the V gene TRBV7-2; 9 bases match TRBD2. Germline-derived CDR1 and CDR2 are SGHTA and FQGNSA. CDR3 size: 14 residues. The V gene end was trimmed by 3 bases and the J gene end by 8 bases; junction bases not matched to a gene: 6. The CDR3 bases that were read are TGTGCCAGCAGCTTGGAAGGGACTAGCAGTACG. Translation gives CASSLEGTSST. The whole CDR3 protein reads CASSLEGTSSTQYF.

About this clone: Sequencing ends 3 residues short of the CDR3 end; the germline J gene provides the rest. The chain employs TRBV7-2 and TRBJ1-2; D might be TRBD1 (5 bases). The CDR3 contains 15 residues. CDR1 and CDR2 (germline): SGHTA, FQGNSA. CDR3 protein: CASSLHSNGDYDYTF. The sequenced CDR3 bases are TGTGCCAGCAGCTTACATTCGAACGGGGACTACGAC.

Turning to this clone: The read comes to an end 3 residues before the CDR3 does, leaving the germline J gene to fill in the end. The V and J genes are TRBV11-2 and TRBJ2-7, with 7 bases identical to TRBD1. The germline gives CDR1 SGHAT, CDR2 FQNNGV. The CDR3 contains 15 residues. V lost 3 bases and J lost 0; bases outside the gene matches: 5. Partial CDR3 DNA: TGTGCCAGCAGCTTGGACAGGCCAAGCTCCTACGAG. This encodes CASSLDRPSSYE. The complete CDR3 protein is CASSLDRPSSYEQYF.

Notes on this clone: The missing CDR3 end, 3 residues past where the read stops, is filled in from the germline J gene. The genes are TRBV18 and TRBJ2-1; 8 bases are a match to TRBD1. Germline CDR1 reads KGHSH; CDR2 reads LQKENI. CDR3 size: 14 residues. Trimming removed 6 bases from V and 7 bases from J; junction bases left unmatched: 8. CDR3 in amino acids: CASSKDRVGNEQFF. The CDR3 DNA, read in part, is TGTGCCAGCTCGAAGGACAGGGTTGGGAATGAG.

To note about this clone: The read falls 3 residues short of the CDR3 end, and the missing part is taken from the germline J gene. This chain joins TRBV7-2 and TRBJ2-2; D ambiguous. Germline-derived CDR1 and CDR2 are SGHTA and FQGNSA. This CDR3 comprises 13 residues. The part of the CDR3 DNA that was read is TGTGCCAGCAGAGAACAGAGTAATGAAAAG. Its translation: CASREQSNEK. The complete CDR3 sequence is CASREQSNEKLFF.

On this clone: The read is 3 residues too short to cover the CDR3 end, so that end is filled in from the germline J gene. J is TRBJ1-2 and V is TRBV19, with TRBD1 identical over 8 bases. The germline V gene has CDR1 LNHDA and CDR2 SQIVND (reference sequence). The CDR3 is made up of 13 amino acids. After removal of 7 bases from V and 6 bases from J, the junction contained 7 bases not matched to a gene. CDR3: CASNSGGAHGYTF. The covered CDR3 bases are TGTGCCAGTAATTCAGGGGGCGCCCATGGC.

For this clone: The read stops 3 residues short of the end of the CDR3; the missing end is completed from the germline J gene. This chain links TRBV20-1 with TRBJ2-2; D possibly matches TRBD1 or TRBD2 (5 bases each). CDR3 size: 13 residues. CDR1 is DFQATT, CDR2 SNEGSKA, per germline (reference sequence). CDR3: CSATFPRGEKLFF. The CDR3 DNA, read in part, is TGCAGTGCGACATTCCCGAGGGGCGAAAAG.

A note on this clone: The read terminates 3 residues ahead of where the CDR3 ends, so the germline J gene completes it. The genes are TRBV18 and TRBJ2-2; a weak D match, TRBD1 (5 bases). Trimming stripped 3 bases from V and 5 bases from J, with 7 bases between. The V gene's germline CDR1 is KGHSH and CDR2 LQKENI. This CDR3 has 13 amino acids. CDR3 sequence: CASSPRVTGELFF. The CDR3 bases that were read are TGTGCCAGCTCACCCAGGGTAACCGGGGAG. The variable domain in full, with the rest retrieved from reference TRBV18 and TRBJ2-2, is NAGVMQNPRHLVRRRGQEARLRCSPMKGHSHVYWYRQLPEEGLKFMVYLQKENIIDESGMPKERFSAEFPKEGPSILRIQQVVRGDSAAYFCASSPRVTGELFFGEGSRLTVL.

Details on this clone: Coverage ceases 3 residues before the CDR3 finishes, and the germline J gene fills in the end. The chain is built from TRBV5-1 and TRBJ2-3, with D possibly TRBD1 on 6 matching bases. CDR1 and CDR2 (germline): SGHRS, YFSETQ. The CDR3 length is 14 residues. CDR3 DNA, as far as it was read: TGCGCCAGCAGCTTTCTAGGGGGACAAGAGACG. Amino acids: CASSFLGGQET. The entire CDR3 protein reads CASSFLGGQETQYF.

A remark on this clone: The sequenced fragment ends 3 residues before the CDR3 boundary, so the rest is inferred from the germline J gene. The chain is built from TRBV19 and TRBJ2-3; D possibly corresponds to TRBD1 (6 bases). This CDR3 is built from 17 residues. Germline V gene sequence: CDR1 LNHDA, CDR2 SQIVND (reference sequence). V lost 8 bases to trimming and J lost 2 bases, with 23 bases between them. The part of the CDR3 DNA that was read is TGTGCCAGTGAAGGGGCCCGGGACACCAAATTCACAGATACG. It translates to CASEGARDTKFTDT. The whole CDR3 is CASEGARDTKFTDTQYF.